Following are 27 T cell receptor beta chains from one sample sequenced in a study of T cells after yellow fever vaccination. In TCRdb, the 5' RACE reads were re-called with MiXCR into one record per CDR3 protein. The repertoire holds tens of thousands of distinct CDR3 sequences, with approximately 7% as singletons. Sequencing was performed on CD8+ T cells sorted from PBMCs, taken about 5 days after the first yellow fever vaccination. These TCRs come from a man between 18 and 29 years old who received the YFV17D yellow fever vaccine.

This clonotype was detected a few times. V gene TRBV6-2 or TRBV6-3 combines with J gene TRBJ1-4, with 7 nucleotides matching TRBD1. The CDR3 runs 16 residues. Germline assignment: CDR1 MNHEY and CDR2 SVGEGT. V shed 4 bases, J shed 8 bases, and the junction held 13 bases outside the gene matches. This chain's CDR3 is CASSSARGQEGEKLFF. DNA of the CDR3: TGTGCCAGCAGTTCTGCTCGAGGACAGGAGGGAGAAAAACTGTTTTTT.

This clonotype was seen repeatedly, ten times or more. This rearrangement joins TRBV2 to TRBJ1-2; a possible D gene is TRBD1 (6 bases). The CDR3 length is 13 residues. Trimming took 3 bases from V and 2 from J, leaving 7 bases between them. The germline V gene encodes CDR1 SNHLY and CDR2 FYNNEI. The CDR3 DNA is TGTGCCAGCAGTGATAGGGGGAACTATGGCTACACCTTC. Amino acids: CASSDRGNYGYTF.

This clonotype was seen ten or more times. The chain employs TRBV12-3 or TRBV12-4 and TRBJ1-1; perhaps TRBD1 as D (5 bases). There are 15 residues in the CDR3. V was cut by 4 bases and J by 4 bases, with 16 bases left in between. This CDR3 is CASSSVKSGGTEAFF. The DNA of the CDR3 is TGTGCCAGCAGTTCCGTAAAGAGCGGGGGCACTGAAGCTTTCTTT.

This sequence joins TRBV29-1 and TRBJ2-5; 10 nucleotides match TRBD1. Germline V lookup: CDR1 SQVTM, CDR2 ANQGSEA. The CDR3 contains 13 residues. Trimming at V came to 7 bases and at J to 8 bases, leaving 10 bases not matched to a gene. The CDR3 sequence is CSAVPGQGPTQYF. CDR3 DNA sequence: TGCAGCGCGGTACCGGGACAGGGGCCCACCCAGTACTTC.

This clonotype was seen many times. The chain has TRBV7-8 and TRBJ2-1; 8 bases are shared with TRBD2. The CDR3 consists of 18 residues. Germline V gives CDR1 SGHVS, CDR2 FQNEAQ. V lost 1 base and J lost 0; bases outside the gene matches: 8. The DNA for the CDR3 is TGTGCCAGCAGCTTAGGTCTAGCGGGCCCGAGCTCCTACAATGAGCAGTTCTTC. It codes for CASSLGLAGPSSYNEQFF.

The chain uses TRBV13 and TRBJ2-7; no reliable D call. CDR1 is PRHDT and CDR2 is FYEKMQ in the germline V gene (reference sequence). Trimming removed 1 base at V and 4 bases at J, with 5 bases between. This CDR3 has 12 residues. CDR3 amino acids: CASSLAGYEQYV. The CDR3 nucleotides read TGTGCCAGCAGCTTAGCGGGTTACGAGCAGTACGTC.

The V gene is TRBV18, the J gene TRBJ2-1; possibly TRBD1 for D (5 bases). V was pared by 0 bases and J by 8 bases, with 14 bases between. The CDR3 loop spans 15 amino acids. Germline CDR1 KGHSH, CDR2 LQKENI. DNA for the CDR3: TGTGCCAGCTCACCACCGCAAGGGGTTGGCGATGAGCAGTTCTTC. Translation: CASSPPQGVGDEQFF.

This clonotype was seen at least ten times. The gene calls are TRBV15 and TRBJ2-1, with D perhaps matching TRBD1 (6 bases). CDR3 length equals 14 residues. Between the trimmed V and J ends, which lost 4 bases and 3 bases, there was a span of 10 bases. Germline V gene data show CDR1 as LNHNV and CDR2 as YYDKDF (reference sequence). The CDR3 DNA follows: TGTGCCACCAGCACGTGGACAGACTACAATGAGCAGTTCTTC. Translated, it gives CATSTWTDYNEQFF.

For the CDR3, the DNA is TGCGCCAGCAGCCCCGACGTCGACCGAAAGGGGCAGTTCTTC. Its protein product is CASSPDVDRKGQFF. The J gene is TRBJ2-1, the V gene TRBV23-1; D is undetermined. TRBV23-1 is marked as an open reading frame, function uncertain. This CDR3 region has 14 residues. Trimming pared 6 bases from V and 12 bases from J, leaving 21 bases between.

This clonotype showed up just a few times. The rearrangement uses TRBV29-1 and TRBJ2-3; the D call may be TRBD1 or TRBD2 (5 bases each). This CDR3 spans 11 amino acids. The V end lost 6 bases, the J end lost 11 bases, and 15 bases lay between the germline ends. Germline V CDR1 and CDR2: SQVTM, ANQGSEA. This CDR3 reads CSVLGEGKQYF. The CDR3 DNA reads as TGCAGCGTCCTCGGAGAGGGGAAGCAGTATTTT.

The chain is built from TRBV7-9 and TRBJ1-1, with D perhaps matching TRBD1 (6 bases). Germline V gene data show CDR1 as SEHNR and CDR2 as FQNEAQ (reference sequence). Trimming took 6 bases from V and 1 from J, leaving 12 bases between them. The CDR3 covers 14 residues. This chain's CDR3 is CASSGDMGNTEAFF. As DNA, the CDR3 is TGTGCCAGCAGTGGGGACATGGGGAACACTGAAGCTTTCTTT.

This clonotype was counted a few times. The V and J genes are TRBV5-4 and TRBJ2-7; 15 bases match TRBD2. The CDR3 contains 15 residues. CDR1 and CDR2 from the germline V gene are SGHNT and YYREEE (reference sequence). The J segment lost 2 bases and the V segment lost 5 bases, leaving 2 bases of the junction unmatched. The CDR3 loop is CASSRTSGGAYEQYF. In nucleotides, the CDR3 is TGTGCCAGCAGTCGGACTAGCGGGGGGGCCTACGAGCAGTACTTC.

This clonotype was counted ten times or more. The chain employs TRBV2 and TRBJ1-2, with a tentative D call TRBD1 (5 bases). V was cut by 6 bases and J by 2 bases, with 16 bases left in between. Germline-derived CDR1 and CDR2 are SNHLY and FYNNEI. The CDR3 loop spans 15 amino acids. CDR3: CASRALGAQNYGYTF. The DNA for the CDR3 is TGTGCCAGCAGGGCCTTAGGGGCGCAGAACTATGGCTACACCTTC.

Many counts were recorded for this clonotype. The chain employs TRBV27 and TRBJ1-5; D is perhaps TRBD1 (5 bases). The CDR3 totals 15 residues. The V gene's germline CDR1 is MNHEY and CDR2 SMNVEV (reference sequence). The V and J ends lost 6 bases and 0 bases respectively, with 12 bases between them. Here the CDR3 DNA reads TGTGCCAGCAGAGCGGGGCAGAATAGCAATCAGCCCCAGCATTTT. Amino acid sequence: CASRAGQNSNQPQHF.

The chain links TRBV9 to TRBJ2-1; a weak D match, TRBD1 (6 bases). CDR3 length: 11 amino acids. Germline assignment: CDR1 SGDLS and CDR2 YYNGEE. V was cut by 4 bases and J by 10 bases, with 9 bases left in between. CDR3 DNA: TGTGCCAGCAGCCCCGGACAGGAGCAGTTCTTC. The encoded protein is CASSPGQEQFF.

This clonotype was counted at least ten times. The rearrangement links TRBV20-1 to TRBJ2-3; the match to TRBD2 covers 9 bases. The germline V gene has CDR1 DFQATT and CDR2 SNEGSKA (reference sequence). This CDR3 comprises 21 residues. V shed 0 bases and J 0 bases; nucleotides not matched to a gene: 19. The CDR3 is CSARDQRLGLAGSTSTDTQYF. The DNA of the CDR3 is TGCAGTGCTAGAGATCAGAGACTCGGGCTAGCGGGGTCAACTAGCACAGATACGCAGTATTTT.

This clonotype has at least ten counts. In DNA, the CDR3 is TGCGCCAGCAGCCAACATGGGAGCAATCAGCCCCAGCATTTT. This gives the protein CASSQHGSNQPQHF. The rearrangement uses TRBV4-1 and TRBJ1-5; D not certain. The CDR3 consists of 14 residues. Per the germline V gene, CDR1 is MGHRA and CDR2 is YSYEKL. With 2 bases removed from V and 1 base from J, the gap between germline ends came to 6 bases.

This clonotype was seen more than once but under ten times. The rearrangement joins TRBV6-1 to TRBJ2-1; a possible D gene is TRBD1 (5 bases). The germline gives CDR1 MNHNS, CDR2 SASEGT. Trimming shortened V by 3 bases and J by 3 bases, and 12 bases separated the two germline ends. There are 15 residues in the CDR3. The chain's CDR3 is CASSDGHGRYNEQFF. The CDR3 bases are TGTGCCAGCAGTGACGGACACGGTCGCTACAATGAGCAGTTCTTC.

This clonotype was counted at least ten times. The V and J genes are TRBV7-9 and TRBJ1-2, with D maybe TRBD1 (6 bases). The V gene's germline CDR1 is SEHNR and CDR2 FQNEAQ (reference sequence). Between the trimmed V and J ends, which lost 5 bases and 4 bases, there was a span of 11 bases. The CDR3 runs to 13 residues. The DNA of the CDR3 is TGTGCCAGCAGCGCAGGGGTCTTCTATGGCTACACCTTC. This sequence encodes CASSAGVFYGYTF.

In its sample, this clonotype was seen a few times. The rearrangement joins TRBV7-9 to TRBJ2-7; the D gene could be TRBD1 or TRBD2 (5 bases each). The V end was cut by 5 bases, the J end by 3 bases, with 14 bases between. The CDR3 runs 14 residues. Germline V gives CDR1 SEHNR, CDR2 FQNEAQ (reference sequence). CDR3 amino acids: CASSPLGDDYEQYF. The CDR3 nucleotides read TGTGCCAGCAGCCCCCTCGGGGACGACTACGAGCAGTACTTC.

This clonotype was counted many times. The V gene is TRBV29-1, the J gene TRBJ2-6; D uncertain. CDR3 size: 13 residues. Looked up from germline, CDR1 is SQVTM and CDR2 is ANQGSEA. Deletions cut 6 bases from V and 0 bases from J, with 6 bases between. CDR3 nucleotides: TGCAGCGTGGCTCTCTCTGGGGCCAACGTCCTGACTTTC. Amino acids: CSVALSGANVLTF.

This chain uses TRBV25-1 with TRBJ1-2; D gene unclear. Germline V CDR1 and CDR2: MGHDK, SYGVNS. Deletions cut 3 bases from V and 4 bases from J, with 6 bases between. The CDR3 runs 12 residues. The CDR3 DNA reads as TGTGCCAGCAGTGACCCGATCTATGGCTACACCTTC. This sequence encodes CASSDPIYGYTF.

This clonotype showed up just a few times. The chain is built from TRBV4-1 and TRBJ1-5, with D perhaps matching TRBD1 (6 bases). Trimming pared 0 bases from V and 5 bases from J, leaving 14 bases between. This CDR3 region has 16 residues. Per the germline V gene, CDR1 is MGHRA and CDR2 is YSYEKL. The CDR3 DNA sequence: TGCGCCAGCAGCCAAGATCGGGGGGCAGGGGATCAGCCCCAGCATTTT. Encoded protein: CASSQDRGAGDQPQHF.

This clonotype was recorded many times. This chain uses TRBV7-9 with TRBJ2-1; no reliable D call. With 5 bases removed from V and 4 bases from J, the gap between germline ends came to 18 bases. There are 16 residues in the CDR3. Germline values: CDR1 SEHNR, CDR2 FQNEAQ (reference sequence). CDR3 sequence (DNA): TGTGCCAGCAGCCCGGTCCCCCGGGCTACTTACAATGAGCAGTTCTTC. As protein: CASSPVPRATYNEQFF.

This clonotype was observed many times. This chain links TRBV4-1 with TRBJ2-7; 9 bases are shared with TRBD1. In germline, CDR1 is MGHRA, CDR2 YSYEKL. V gave up 4 bases and J gave up 2 bases; unmatched junction bases: 6. This CDR3 has 15 residues. The CDR3 DNA reads as TGCGCCAGCAGCCCAACAGGGGGCTCGGCCTACGAGCAGTACTTC. It yields the protein CASSPTGGSAYEQYF.

DNA of the CDR3: TGTGCCAGCAGCCCGGGACTAGCGGGGGTCTACGAGCAGTACGTC. Translated: CASSPGLAGVYEQYV. This chain connects TRBV5-4 to TRBJ2-7, with 14 bases aligning to TRBD2. CDR1 is SGHNT, CDR2 YYREEE, per germline (reference sequence). The CDR3 extends over 15 amino acids. Trimming cost V 4 bases and J 3 bases; bases outside gene matches: 3.

The V gene is TRBV3-1, the J gene TRBJ1-2, with D possibly TRBD1 on 6 matching bases. Trimming pared 0 bases from V and 2 bases from J, leaving 28 bases between. The CDR3 loop spans 21 amino acids. Germline-derived CDR1 and CDR2 are LGHDT and YNNKEL (reference sequence). The CDR3 reads CASSQESDRTSVKLYNYGYTF. CDR3 coding DNA: TGTGCCAGCAGCCAAGAAAGCGACAGGACCTCCGTAAAACTATACAACTATGGCTACACCTTC.